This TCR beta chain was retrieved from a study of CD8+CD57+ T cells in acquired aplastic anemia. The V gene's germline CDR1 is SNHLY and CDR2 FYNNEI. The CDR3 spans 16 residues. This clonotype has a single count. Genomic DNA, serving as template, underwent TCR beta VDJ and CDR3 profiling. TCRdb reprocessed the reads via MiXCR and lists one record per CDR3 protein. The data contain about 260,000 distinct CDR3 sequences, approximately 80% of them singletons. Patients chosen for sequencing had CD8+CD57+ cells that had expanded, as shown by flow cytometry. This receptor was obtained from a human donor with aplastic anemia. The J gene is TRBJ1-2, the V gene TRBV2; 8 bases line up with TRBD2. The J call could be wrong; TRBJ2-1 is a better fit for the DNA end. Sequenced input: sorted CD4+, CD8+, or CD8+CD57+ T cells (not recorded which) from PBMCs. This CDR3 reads CASSESGGGFVNEQFF. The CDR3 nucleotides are TGTGCCAGCAGCGAATCGGGCGGGGGGTTTGTCAATGAGCAGTTCTTC.